One and the same sample provided the 4 T cell receptor delta chains below, sequenced in a study of gamma-delta T cells after stem cell transplantation (dated by TCRdb to 2016 to 2017). Receptors were amplified or captured by RT-PCR. Sequencing instrument: Illumina MiSeq. Public reads were reanalyzed in TCRdb with CATT, and rows carrying the same DNA were merged afterwards. Present in this sample are about 1,300 delta-chain clones, just under 2% of which were seen just once. The ten largest account for around 60% of the sample. The sequencing input was gamma-delta T cells. Receptors were obtained from a human donor. It is not recorded whose cells these are; they may come from a transplant donor.

This clone appeared a few times. TCRdb has a much larger clone's protein, which differs at residue 4 from the translation of this DNA, likely because of a read error; what is shown is the protein translated from the DNA. The gene calls are TRDV2 and TRDJ1, with TRDD3 matching 12 bases. Germline trimming cut 6 bases from V and 0 bases from J; bases unmatched to any gene: 19. Looked up from germline, CDR1 is GEAIGNYY and CDR2 is EKD. There are 20 residues in the CDR3. In nucleotides, the CDR3 is TGTGCCTGTTACCCCCTGGGTGGACTGGGGGATACTCTGTACACCGATAAACTCATCTTT. Residues: CACYPLGGLGDTLYTDKLIF.

On this clone: This is likely an artifact of a read error, given a far larger clone one base away. At the DNA level, this CDR3 is encoded by other sequences in the same sample as well. The CDR3 DNA reads TGTGCCTGTGACCCGCTACTTGGGGACACCGATAAACTCATCTTT. This translates into CACDPLLGDTDKLIF. The chain employs TRDV2 and TRDJ1, with D perhaps TRDD3 (5 bases). The germline V gene encodes CDR1 GEAIGNYY and CDR2 EKD. This CDR3 has 15 amino acids. V gave up 3 bases and J gave up 0 bases, with 13 bases separating them.

This clone was detected only a few times. This sequence is one base from a far larger clone and is likely a read error. This CDR3 is also generated by other DNA sequences in the sample. The chain couples TRDV1 to TRDJ1, with 11 bases that match TRDD3. CDR3 length equals 24 residues. From germline, CDR1 is TSWWSYY and CDR2 QGS. This CDR3 is CALGGDGLPLIWGILGPYTDKLIF. CDR3 DNA: TGCGCTCTTGGGGGAGACGGCCTCCCTCTGATCTGGGGGATACTTGGGCCTTACACCGATAAACTCATCTTT.

Regarding this clone: A far larger clone is just one base off, so this is likely a read error. This sample includes further DNA sequences coding for the same CDR3. The chain combines TRDV2 with TRDJ1; 7 bases are a match to TRDD3. Unmatched junction bases numbered 15, after V lost 0 bases and J lost 0 bases. From germline, CDR1 is GEAIGNYY and CDR2 EKD. This CDR3 is 19 amino acids long. The CDR3 sequence: CACDTVLGTPGVYTDKLIF. The CDR3 DNA sequence: TGTGCCTGTGACACCGTACTGGGGACCCCGGGGGTATACACCGATAAACTCATCTTT.